A single sample is the source of the 28 T cell receptor beta chains below, sequenced in a study of blood T cells in healthy people across ages. The second PCR ran 7 to 11 cycles with a sample-barcoded 5' primer and J-beta primers. TCRdb ran MiXCR on the 5' RACE reads and lists one entry per CDR3 protein. The profile shows roughly 700,000 distinct CDR3 sequences, roughly 50% of them singletons. Sequencing input: blood. All receptors derive from a woman in her sixties or seventies in good health.

As to this clonotype: A much larger clone differs from this one at a single base, so this may be a read error. No conserved phenylalanine or tryptophan is present at the end of the CDR3, so a read error is the likely explanation. The chain is built from TRBV7-2 and TRBJ2-4, with D possibly being TRBD2 (5 bases). The germline V and J ends were trimmed by 3 bases and 0 bases, with 18 bases remaining between them. CDR1 SGHTA and CDR2 FQGNSA come from the germline V gene. The CDR3 contains 18 residues. CDR3 nucleotides: TGTGCCAGCAGCTTTTTAGTCGATGTCGGGGTAGCCAAAAACATTCAGTACTGC. As protein: CASSFLVDVGVAKNIQYC.

This clonotype was counted between two and nine times. The genes are TRBV12-3 or TRBV12-4 and TRBJ1-1, with a tentative D call TRBD1 (5 bases). V was shortened by 8 bases and J by 5 bases, with 18 bases between the two germline ends. The CDR3 spans 14 residues. CDR3 residues: CASVELQGLTEAFF. DNA of the CDR3: TGTGCCAGCGTCGAACTCCAGGGATTAACTGAAGCTTTCTTT.

The chain employs TRBV3-1 and TRBJ2-1; 9 nucleotides line up with TRBD2. CDR3 length equals 17 residues. V lost 0 bases to trimming and J lost 8 bases; unmatched junction nucleotides: 11. Germline V gene lookup returns CDR1 LGHDT and CDR2 YNNKEL (reference sequence). The CDR3 loop reads CASSQDPPAGGQDEQFF. CDR3 coding DNA: TGTGCCAGCAGCCAAGACCCCCCCGCGGGAGGGCAGGATGAGCAGTTCTTC.

Points on this clonotype: At one boundary the junction diverges from the germline segment, which might be a read error. J is TRBJ2-1 and V is TRBV20-1, with a tentative D call TRBD1 (5 bases). Germline-derived CDR1 and CDR2 are DFQATT and SNEGSKA (reference sequence). This CDR3 contains 16 residues. The CDR3 nucleotides are TGCAGTGCTAGTAACCCCCAAAGGGGATCCTACAATGAGCAGGTCTTC. Encoded protein: CSASNPQRGSYNEQVF.

The V and J genes are TRBV7-2 and TRBJ2-7; tentatively, D is TRBD2 (5 bases). CDR1 and CDR2 (germline): SGHTA, FQGNSA. Deletions cut 1 base from V and 2 bases from J, with 15 bases between. The CDR3 has 16 amino acids. The CDR3 sequence: CASSLVPGGGPYEQYF. DNA of the CDR3: TGTGCCAGCAGCTTAGTTCCAGGCGGAGGTCCCTACGAGCAGTACTTC. Filled out from reference TRBV7-2 and TRBJ2-7, the complete variable domain reads GAGVSQSPSNKVTEKGKDVELRCDPISGHTALYWYRQSLGQGLEFLIYFQGNSAPDKSGLPSDRFSAERTGGSVSTLTIQRTQQEDSAVYLCASSLVPGGGPYEQYFGPGTRLTVT.

V is TRBV24-1 and J is TRBJ2-5; D is unresolved. The germline gives CDR1 KGHDR, CDR2 SFDVKD. The CDR3 contains 17 residues. Deletions cut 2 bases from V and 4 bases from J, with 19 bases between. CDR3 DNA sequence: TGTGCCACCAGTGATTCTGGCTCCAACCAAGGACCAGAGACCCAGTACTTC. Translating it yields CATSDSGSNQGPETQYF.

This clonotype has just a few counts. The V and J genes are TRBV4-3 and TRBJ1-2; D uncertain. Germline values: CDR1 LGHNA, CDR2 YSLEER. Trimming left V 0 bases short and J 4 bases short, with 12 bases between. CDR3 length: 15 residues. This CDR3 is CASSQEAGVRYGYTF. Here the CDR3 DNA reads TGCGCCAGCAGCCAAGAGGCTGGCGTTCGCTATGGCTACACCTTC.

For this clonotype: Mismatch with germline at one junction end may stem from a read error. J is TRBJ1-1 and V is TRBV20-1, with D unclear. CDR1 and CDR2 (germline): DFQATT, SNEGSKA (reference sequence). This CDR3 is 10 amino acids long. As DNA, the CDR3 is TGCGGTGCTAAGCAGGTGTTGGCTTTCTTT. It specifies CGAKQVLAFF.

This clonotype was counted only a few times. V usage is TRBV7-9 and J usage is TRBJ1-2; no definite D call. V was pared by 5 bases and J by 4 bases, with 8 bases between. The germline CDR1 and CDR2 sequences are SEHNR and FQNEAQ (reference sequence). CDR3 length: 12 amino acids. The CDR3 sequence: CASSGNGYGYTF. The CDR3 DNA reads TGTGCCAGCAGCGGGAACGGCTATGGCTACACCTTC.

V usage is TRBV4-3 and J usage is TRBJ2-5; D perhaps matches TRBD1 (5 bases). Trimming cost V 0 bases and J 1 base, with 12 bases left between them. CDR3 length: 16 amino acids. Germline V gene sequence: CDR1 LGHNA, CDR2 YSLEER. The CDR3 nucleotides are TGCGCCAGCAGCCAAGAATGGGGCTTGGGCCAAGAGACCCAGTACTTC. Translating it yields CASSQEWGLGQETQYF.

There are a few counts of this clonotype. The genes are TRBV7-2 and TRBJ2-5; 7 bases line up with TRBD1. V gave up 2 bases and J gave up 5 bases; unmatched junction bases: 8. This CDR3 contains 15 residues. The germline V gene encodes CDR1 SGHTA and CDR2 FQGNSA. In nucleotides, the CDR3 is TGTGCCAGCAGCTTACAGACAGGGTCCGGGGAGACCCAGTACTTC. This sequence encodes CASSLQTGSGETQYF.

This clonotype was counted between two and nine times. The chain joins TRBV5-1 to TRBJ2-7, with 7 bases lining up with TRBD1. Germline values: CDR1 SGHRS, CDR2 YFSETQ. This CDR3 spans 16 amino acids. V lost 4 bases, J lost 1 base, and 11 bases stayed unmatched. CDR3 loop: CASSLSPGQRSYEQYF. The CDR3 nucleotides read TGCGCCAGCAGCCTATCACCGGGACAGAGATCCTACGAGCAGTACTTC. The full variable domain, rest sourced from reference TRBV5-1 and TRBJ2-7, is KAGVTQTPRYLIKTRGQQVTLSCSPISGHRSVSWYQQTPGQGLQFLFEYFSETQRNKGNFPGRFSGRQFSNSRSEMNVSTLELGDSALYLCASSLSPGQRSYEQYFGPGTRLTVT.

The V gene is TRBV7-2, the J gene TRBJ2-7; unclear D gene. V was pared by 5 bases and J by 5 bases, with 13 bases between. Germline V CDR1 and CDR2: SGHTA, FQGNSA. CDR3 length: 13 amino acids. The CDR3, as DNA: TGTGCCAGCAGCAAAAGGGCCGGTCACGAGCAGTACTTC. Its protein product is CASSKRAGHEQYF. Filled out from reference TRBV7-2 and TRBJ2-7, the complete variable domain reads GAGVSQSPSNKVTEKGKDVELRCDPISGHTALYWYRQSLGQGLEFLIYFQGNSAPDKSGLPSDRFSAERTGGSVSTLTIQRTQQEDSAVYLCASSKRAGHEQYFGPGTRLTVT.

This rearrangement joins TRBV28 to TRBJ2-6, with D maybe TRBD1 (5 bases). Germline loops: CDR1 MDHEN, CDR2 SYDVKM. V was trimmed by 3 bases and J by 2 bases, leaving 8 bases between them. The CDR3 is 15 residues long. This CDR3 is CASSFGRAGANVLTF. CDR3 DNA: TGTGCCAGCAGTTTTGGCAGGGCTGGGGCCAACGTCCTGACTTTC.

This clonotype turned up a few times. The chain recombines TRBV6-2 or TRBV6-3 with TRBJ1-1, with D unresolved. Trimming pared 2 bases from V and 6 bases from J, leaving 10 bases between. CDR1 MNHEY and CDR2 SVGEGT come from the germline V gene. The CDR3 spans 13 residues. CDR3 protein: CASSYTPNAEAFF. CDR3 in DNA: TGTGCCAGCAGTTACACGCCAAACGCTGAAGCTTTCTTT.

The CDR3 nucleotides are TGCAGCGTTGCGCAGACTAGCGGGATTTACGAGCAGTACTTC. Translation gives CSVAQTSGIYEQYF. The J gene is TRBJ2-4, the V gene TRBV29-1; 11 bases fit TRBD2. The end of the DNA is better explained by TRBJ2-7, so the J call may be wrong. Germline lookup yields CDR1 SQVTM and CDR2 ANQGSEA. The CDR3 consists of 14 residues.

The chain employs TRBV7-9 and TRBJ2-3, with D perhaps given as TRBD1 or TRBD2 (6 bases each). Germline V gene lookup returns CDR1 SEHNR and CDR2 FQNEAQ (reference sequence). Trimming left V 10 bases short and J 3 bases short, with 20 bases between. CDR3 length: 15 residues. CDR3 nucleotides: TGTGCCATCCACTACGAAGGGGGGCGGACAGATACGCAGTATTTT. Its translation is CAIHYEGGRTDTQYF.

This clonotype has a single count. V gene TRBV20-1 combines with J gene TRBJ2-3, with TRBD2 as a possible D gene (6 bases). CDR3 length equals 13 residues. Deletions cut 3 bases from V and 2 bases from J, with 9 bases between. CDR1 is DFQATT and CDR2 is SNEGSKA in the germline V gene (reference sequence). The CDR3 coding sequence is TGCAGTGCTAGTGGCGGGGACACAGATACGCAGTATTTT. Translated, it gives CSASGGDTDTQYF.

This clonotype was recorded many times. This rearrangement joins TRBV20-1 to TRBJ2-5, with a weak D call TRBD1 (6 bases). The CDR3 contains 14 residues. Germline CDR1 DFQATT, CDR2 SNEGSKA (reference sequence). Trimming took off 3 bases at V and 5 bases at J, with 16 bases between the two ends. In DNA, the CDR3 is TGCAGTGCTAGTCCCGGGACATCTCAGGAGACCCAGTACTTC. The encoded protein is CSASPGTSQETQYF.

The rearrangement joins TRBV4-3 to TRBJ1-6; D perhaps matches TRBD1 (5 bases). V was clipped by 0 bases and J by 6 bases, with 12 bases between them. CDR1 LGHNA and CDR2 YSLEER come from the germline V gene. The CDR3 has 16 residues. This chain's CDR3 is CASSQDSTRGNSPLHF. CDR3 in DNA: TGCGCCAGCAGCCAAGACAGCACTAGGGGTAATTCACCCCTCCACTTT.

This sequence joins TRBV5-1 and TRBJ1-2; no clear D. Germline V gene data show CDR1 as SGHRS and CDR2 as YFSETQ. V lost 2 bases and J 8 bases, leaving 13 bases between the germline ends. CDR3 length equals 13 residues. CDR3 sequence (DNA): TGCGCCAGCAGCTTCAACGGGTTCGACGGCTACACCTTC. Residues: CASSFNGFDGYTF. Filled out from reference TRBV5-1 and TRBJ1-2, the complete variable domain reads KAGVTQTPRYLIKTRGQQVTLSCSPISGHRSVSWYQQTPGQGLQFLFEYFSETQRNKGNFPGRFSGRQFSNSRSEMNVSTLELGDSALYLCASSFNGFDGYTFGSGTRLTVV.

The chain joins TRBV20-1 to TRBJ1-2; D might be TRBD1 (5 bases). The CDR3 is made up of 13 amino acids. Trimming stripped 6 bases from V and 4 bases from J, with 15 bases between. Germline loops: CDR1 DFQATT, CDR2 SNEGSKA (reference sequence). The CDR3 protein is CSAPEQEGYGYTF. The CDR3 DNA reads as TGCAGTGCACCAGAACAGGAGGGCTATGGCTACACCTTC.

This clonotype was counted between two and nine times. V gene TRBV27 combines with J gene TRBJ2-1; the D gene is possibly TRBD2 (7 bases). The end of the DNA aligns better with TRBJ2-7, so the J call may be wrong. Germline V gene lookup returns CDR1 MNHEY and CDR2 SMNVEV (reference sequence). The CDR3 consists of 15 residues. CDR3 nucleotides: TGTGCCAGCAGTTTGGGGGGGCTTTCCTACAATGAGCAGTACTTC. Translating it yields CASSLGGLSYNEQYF.

The chain is built from TRBV6-6 and TRBJ2-5, with D perhaps matching TRBD1 (5 bases). Germline V gene lookup returns CDR1 MNHNY and CDR2 SVGAGI (reference sequence). The ends were cut back, 5 bases at V and 5 bases at J, with 9 bases in the middle. CDR3 length: 12 residues. CDR3 DNA sequence: TGTGCCAGCAGTACTGCAGGGGAGACCCAGTACTTC. Encoded protein: CASSTAGETQYF.

The CDR3 loop reads CASSYDRVGSPLHF. The CDR3 DNA reads TGTGCCAGCAGCTACGACAGGGTTGGTTCACCCCTCCACTTT. The genes are TRBV12-3 or TRBV12-4 and TRBJ1-6, with TRBD1 matching 7 bases. The CDR3 is 14 residues long. V gave up 6 bases and J gave up 9 bases; unmatched junction bases: 8.

This clonotype was counted a few times. The chain uses TRBV28 and TRBJ2-7; 9 nucleotides match TRBD2. The germline CDR1 and CDR2 sequences are MDHEN and SYDVKM. The CDR3 has 15 residues. Trimming at V came to 5 bases and at J to 0 bases, leaving 5 bases not matched to a gene. CDR3 sequence: CASSRLAATSYEQYF. As DNA, the CDR3 is TGTGCCAGCAGTCGACTAGCGGCGACCTCCTACGAGCAGTACTTC. Variable domain in full (rest from reference TRBV28 and TRBJ2-7): DVKVTQSSRYLVKRTGEKVFLECVQDMDHENMFWYRQDPGLGLRLIYFSYDVKMKEKGDIPEGYSVSREKKERFSLILESASTNQTSMYLCASSRLAATSYEQYFGPGTRLTVT.

This clonotype was observed a handful of times. The rearrangement joins TRBV29-1 to TRBJ2-1; D may be TRBD2 (6 bases). The ends were cut back, 6 bases at V and 7 bases at J, with 13 bases in the middle. The CDR3 sequence is 12 residues long. CDR1 SQVTM and CDR2 ANQGSEA come from the germline V gene. The CDR3 loop reads CSVNGGLNEQFF. CDR3 in DNA: TGCAGCGTCAATGGGGGGTTAAATGAGCAGTTCTTC.

This chain uses TRBV29-1 with TRBJ2-5, with a weak D call TRBD1 (5 bases). Trimming shortened V by 4 bases and J by 5 bases, and 17 bases separated the two germline ends. The CDR3 has 14 residues. The germline CDR1 and CDR2 sequences are SQVTM and ANQGSEA. This CDR3 reads CSVASQGSAETQYF. The CDR3 DNA reads as TGCAGCGTTGCATCCCAGGGTTCGGCGGAGACCCAGTACTTC.